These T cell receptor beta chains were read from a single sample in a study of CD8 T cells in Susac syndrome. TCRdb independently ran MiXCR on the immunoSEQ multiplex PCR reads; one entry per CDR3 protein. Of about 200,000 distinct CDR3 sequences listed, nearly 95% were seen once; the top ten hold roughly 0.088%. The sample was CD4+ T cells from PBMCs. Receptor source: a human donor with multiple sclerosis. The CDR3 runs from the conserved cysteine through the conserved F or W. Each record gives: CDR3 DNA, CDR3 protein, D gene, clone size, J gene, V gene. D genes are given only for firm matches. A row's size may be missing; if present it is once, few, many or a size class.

TGTGCCAGCAGCCCAAGGGAGTCCGGGGAGCTGTTTTTT	CASSPRESGELFF	-	-	TRBJ2-2	TRBV7-8
TGTGCCAGCAGCTCTCCCGGGGGACAAGGACTCACTGAAGCTTTCTTT	CASSSPGGQGLTEAFF	-	-	TRBJ1-1	TRBV11-2
TGCGCCAGCCGTGAGCTGGGCGATACGCAGTATTTT	CASRELGDTQYF	-	-	TRBJ2-3	TRBV5-1
TGCAGTGCCCGGGTAGAGCGAGCCAATGAGCAGTTCTTC	CSARVERANEQFF	-	-	TRBJ2-1	TRBV20-1
TGTGCCAGCAGGCCAGCGCTGTACCAAGAGACCCAGTACTTC	CASRPALYQETQYF	-	once	TRBJ2-5	TRBV7-2
TGTGCCTGGAACGGTGGTGGGGGGAATGAAAAACTGTTTTTT	CAWNGGGGNEKLFF	-	-	TRBJ1-4	TRBV30
TGTGCCAGGAAGTACGGAGTGAACACTGAAGCTTTCTTT	CARKYGVNTEAFF	-	once	TRBJ1-1	TRBV2
TGTGCCAGCAGCCCCCAGGGGGGGGATGAGCAGTTCTTC	CASSPQGGDEQFF	-	-	TRBJ2-1	TRBV11-3
TGTGCCAGCAGCTTAGTGGGGGCCCTCTCCTACGAGCAGTACTTC	CASSLVGALSYEQYF	-	once	TRBJ2-7	TRBV11-2
TGTGCCACCTACAGGGAGACCCAGTACTTC	CATYRETQYF	-	-	TRBJ2-5	TRBV9
TGTGCCAGCAGCCGAAGGAGCAATCAGCCCCAGCATTTT	CASSRRSNQPQHF	-	-	TRBJ1-5	TRBV5-4